This T cell receptor beta chain was captured in a study of tissue T cells after allogeneic stem cell transplantation. Using immunoSEQ multiplex PCR, the repertoire was profiled, and TCRdb retains in-frame clones only, with some absent. The sample yields 9,000 to 13,000 clones, 35% to 45% seen once. Time point described: mouse harvest day 7 after allogeneic transplant. Tail vein injection delivered 10^7 T-cell-depleted bone marrow cells and 10^6 splenic CD5+ T cells. Of note for this clone: Gene names are the mouse ones. Sequencing ends 1 residue short of the CDR3 end; the germline J gene provides the rest.

V was pared by 3 bases and J by 1 base, with 9 bases between. In germline, CDR1 is KGHPV, CDR2 FQNQEV (reference sequence). The length of the CDR3 is 15 residues. The clonotype originates from a female BALB/c mouse given C57BL/6 T cells with graft-versus-host disease after an allogeneic hematopoietic cell transplant. This chain uses TRBV26 with TRBJ2-2, with D possibly matching TRBD2 (6 bases). Sample: skin. The CDR3: CASSLGLRNTGQLYF. The CDR3 DNA, read in part, is TGTGCCAGCAGTCTAGGACTGAGAAACACCGGGCAGCTCTAC.